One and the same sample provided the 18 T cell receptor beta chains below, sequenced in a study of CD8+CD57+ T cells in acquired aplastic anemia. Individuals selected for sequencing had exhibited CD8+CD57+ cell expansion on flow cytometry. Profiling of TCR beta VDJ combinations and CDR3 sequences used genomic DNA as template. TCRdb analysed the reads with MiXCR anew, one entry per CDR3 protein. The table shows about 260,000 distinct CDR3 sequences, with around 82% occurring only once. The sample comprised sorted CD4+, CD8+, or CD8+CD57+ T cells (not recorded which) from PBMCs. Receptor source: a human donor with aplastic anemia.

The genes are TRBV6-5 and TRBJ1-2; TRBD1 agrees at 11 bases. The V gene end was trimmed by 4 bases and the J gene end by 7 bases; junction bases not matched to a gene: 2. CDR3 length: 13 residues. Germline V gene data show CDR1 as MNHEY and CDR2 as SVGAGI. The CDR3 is CASSLDRGLGYTF. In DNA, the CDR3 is TGTGCCAGCAGTTTGGACAGGGGGCTTGGCTACACCTTC.

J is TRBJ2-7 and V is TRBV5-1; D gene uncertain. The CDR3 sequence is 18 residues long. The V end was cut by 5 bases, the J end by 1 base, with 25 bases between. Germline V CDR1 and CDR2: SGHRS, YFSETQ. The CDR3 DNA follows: TGCGCCAGCAGTTTAAATAGCAATCAGCCAGCCCTTTCCTACGAGCAGTACGTC. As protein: CASSLNSNQPALSYEQYV.

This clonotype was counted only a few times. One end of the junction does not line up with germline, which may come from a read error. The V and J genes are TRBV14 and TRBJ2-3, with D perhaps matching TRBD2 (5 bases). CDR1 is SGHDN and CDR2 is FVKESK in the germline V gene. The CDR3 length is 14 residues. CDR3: CASSLYTRSTQENF. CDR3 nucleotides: TGTGCCAGCAGCCTATACACTAGATCCACCCAAGAGAATTTT.

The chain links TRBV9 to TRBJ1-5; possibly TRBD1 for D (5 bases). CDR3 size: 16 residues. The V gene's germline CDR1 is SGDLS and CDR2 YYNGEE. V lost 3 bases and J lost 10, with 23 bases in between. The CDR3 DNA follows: TGTGCCAGCAGCGCAGGGTCAGATACGCAGTATTTTCCCCAGCATTTT. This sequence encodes CASSAGSDTQYFPQHF.

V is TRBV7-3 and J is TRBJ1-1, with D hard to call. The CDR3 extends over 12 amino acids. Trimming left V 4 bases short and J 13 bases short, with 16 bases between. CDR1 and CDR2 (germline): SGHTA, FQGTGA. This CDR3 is CASSYNMGKGFF. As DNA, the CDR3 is TGTGCCAGCAGCTACAACATGGGGAAAGGTTTCTTT.

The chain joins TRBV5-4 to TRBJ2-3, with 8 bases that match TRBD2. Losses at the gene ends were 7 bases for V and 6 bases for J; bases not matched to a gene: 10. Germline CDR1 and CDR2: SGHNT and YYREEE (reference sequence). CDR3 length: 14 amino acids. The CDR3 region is CASLRAGGPDTQYF. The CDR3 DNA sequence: TGTGCCAGCCTCCGGGCGGGAGGTCCCGATACGCAGTATTTT. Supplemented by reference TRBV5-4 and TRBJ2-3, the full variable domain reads ETGVTQSPTHLIKTRGQQVTLRCSSQSGHNTVSWYQQALGQGPQFIFQYYREEENGRGNFPPRFSGLQFPNYSSELNVNALELDDSALYLCASLRAGGPDTQYFGPGTRLTVL.

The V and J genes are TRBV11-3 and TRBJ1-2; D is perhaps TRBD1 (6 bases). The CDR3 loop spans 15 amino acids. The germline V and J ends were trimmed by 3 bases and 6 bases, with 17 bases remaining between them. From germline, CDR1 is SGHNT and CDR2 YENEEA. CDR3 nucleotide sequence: TGTGCCAGCAGCTTGACAGGTGGCTCCGACCATGGCTACACCTTC. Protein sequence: CASSLTGGSDHGYTF.

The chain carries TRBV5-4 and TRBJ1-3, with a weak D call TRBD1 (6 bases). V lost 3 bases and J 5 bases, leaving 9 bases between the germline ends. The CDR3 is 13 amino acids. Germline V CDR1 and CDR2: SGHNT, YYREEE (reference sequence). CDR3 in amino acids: CASSSRDRNTIYF. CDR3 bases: TGTGCCAGCAGCTCCCGGGACAGAAACACCATATATTTT.

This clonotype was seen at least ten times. In DNA form, the CDR3 reads TGTGCCAGCAGCCCCGGGACAGCCCTTTCCTACGAGCAGTACGTC. Translated: CASSPGTALSYEQYV. The J gene is TRBJ2-7, the V gene TRBV7-9; 7 bases are shared with TRBD1. The CDR3 is made up of 15 amino acids. Trimming cost V 5 bases and J 1 base; bases outside gene matches: 8. Per germline, CDR1 SEHNR and CDR2 FQNEAQ (reference sequence).

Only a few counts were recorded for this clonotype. CDR3 region: CASSGVGTANTEAFF. As DNA, the CDR3 is TGTGCCAGCAGTGGAGTGGGGACGGCGAACACTGAAGCTTTCTTT. This chain joins TRBV2 and TRBJ1-1; possible D gene TRBD1, 5 bases. This CDR3 region has 15 residues. Germline V gene lookup returns CDR1 SNHLY and CDR2 FYNNEI. Trimming stripped 4 bases from V and 1 base from J, with 13 bases between.

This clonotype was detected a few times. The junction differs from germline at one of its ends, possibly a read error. CDR3 loop: CASSFAGGPAALSF. CDR3 nucleotide sequence: TGTGCCAGCAGCTTTGCGGGAGGTCCCGCTGCCCTGTCTTTT. The chain combines TRBV7-8 with TRBJ2-3; 8 bases line up with TRBD2. Per the germline V gene, CDR1 is SGHVS and CDR2 is FQNEAQ. This CDR3 region has 14 residues.

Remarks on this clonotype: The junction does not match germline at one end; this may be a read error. CDR3 amino acids: CASSLLSGDMQFF. The CDR3 coding sequence is TGTGCCAGCAGCCTATTAAGCGGGGATATGCAGTTTTTT. This chain joins TRBV7-9 and TRBJ2-3, with 7 positions matching TRBD2. This CDR3 has 13 residues. Germline V lookup: CDR1 SEHNR, CDR2 FQNEAQ (reference sequence).

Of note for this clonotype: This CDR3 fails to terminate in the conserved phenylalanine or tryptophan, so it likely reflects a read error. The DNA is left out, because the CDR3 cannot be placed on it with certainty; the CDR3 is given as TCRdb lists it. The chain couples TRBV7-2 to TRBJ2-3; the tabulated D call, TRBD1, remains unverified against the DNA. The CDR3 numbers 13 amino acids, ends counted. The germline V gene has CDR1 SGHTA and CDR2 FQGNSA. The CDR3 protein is CASSFTGSADHGY.

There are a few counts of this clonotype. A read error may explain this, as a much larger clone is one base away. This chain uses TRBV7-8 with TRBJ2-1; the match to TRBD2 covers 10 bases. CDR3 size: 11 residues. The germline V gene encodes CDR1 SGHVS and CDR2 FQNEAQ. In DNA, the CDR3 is TGTGCCAGCGGCTTAGCGGGAGGTCTGTCCTTC. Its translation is CASGLAGGLSF.

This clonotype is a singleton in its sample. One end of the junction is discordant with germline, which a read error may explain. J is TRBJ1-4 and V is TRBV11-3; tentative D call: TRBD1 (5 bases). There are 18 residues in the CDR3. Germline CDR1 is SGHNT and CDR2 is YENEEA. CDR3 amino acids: CAGSLDGFGGTGKEKLFF. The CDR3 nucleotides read TGCGCCGGCAGCTTGGATGGGTTTGGAGGGACGGGCAAGGAAAAACTGTTTTTT.

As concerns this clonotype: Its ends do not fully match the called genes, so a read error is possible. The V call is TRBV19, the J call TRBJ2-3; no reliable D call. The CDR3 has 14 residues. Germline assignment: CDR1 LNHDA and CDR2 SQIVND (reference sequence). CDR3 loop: CASSIARGAYNEHF. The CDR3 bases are TGTGCCAGTAGTATAGCTAGAGGTGCCTACAATGAGCATTTT.

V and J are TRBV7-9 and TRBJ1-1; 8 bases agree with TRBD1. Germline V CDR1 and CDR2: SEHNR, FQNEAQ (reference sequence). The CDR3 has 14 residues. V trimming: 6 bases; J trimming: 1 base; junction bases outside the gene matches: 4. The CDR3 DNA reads TGTGCCAGCAGGCCCACAGGGGGGAACACTGAAGCTTTCTTT. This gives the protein CASRPTGGNTEAFF.

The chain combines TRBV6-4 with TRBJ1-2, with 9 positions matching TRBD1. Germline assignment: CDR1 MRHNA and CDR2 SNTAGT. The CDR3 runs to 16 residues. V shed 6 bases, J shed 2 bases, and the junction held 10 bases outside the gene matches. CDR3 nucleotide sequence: TGTGCCAGCAGGACACCGGGACAGGGCTCAAACTATGGCTACACCTTC. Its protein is CASRTPGQGSNYGYTF.